These T cell receptor beta chains were read from a single sample in a study of OX40 agonist ivuxolimab in advanced cancers. The table came from immunoSEQ multiplex PCR; TCRdb's copy has only in-frame clones and leaves some out. Of fewer than 80,000 clones in the sample, 85% were seen once. The sequenced sample was CD4+ or CD8+ T cells sorted from blood, obtained in a trial of the OX40 agonist ivuxolimab. Receptor source: an adult with an advanced solid tumor such as melanoma, head and neck, liver or kidney cancer. Both conserved end residues are part of each CDR3. A D gene is named only where the DNA matches it firmly. Not every row has a clone size; where given, it reads once, few, many or a size class.

cdr3_nt cdr3_aa v_call d_call j_call clone_size
TGTGCCAGCAGCGTAGGTAGCGCCGATTCCTACGAGCAGTACTTC CASSVGSADSYEQYF TRBV9 . TRBJ2-7 .
TGTGCCAGCACCGAGGGACTAGCGGAGATCTACGAGCAGTACTTC CASTEGLAEIYEQYF TRBV6-5 TRBD2 TRBJ2-7 .
TGTGCCAGCAGCTTAGCCGGGACATCCATCACAGATACGCAGTATTTT CASSLAGTSITDTQYF TRBV7-8 . TRBJ2-3 .
TGTGCCAGCAGACCGGGGACAGCCACAGATACGCAGTATTTT CASRPGTATDTQYF TRBV28 TRBD1 TRBJ2-3 .
TGCAGTGCTAGACCAACGAGGGAGCAGTTCTTC CSARPTREQFF TRBV20-1 . TRBJ2-1 .
TGCGCCAGCAGCCAAGCTTTTAGCCAGATGAACACCTACGAGCAGTACTTC CASSQAFSQMNTYEQYF TRBV4-3 . TRBJ2-7 .
TGTGCCAGCAGTTTTGACAGGGTTTCACCCCTCCACTTT CASSFDRVSPLHF TRBV7-9 TRBD1 TRBJ1-6 few
TGTGCCAGCGTTGGAAGTAACTATGGCTACACCTTC CASVGSNYGYTF TRBV7-2 . TRBJ1-2 .
TGTGCCAGCAACGGGGACAGGGGCTCTGGCTCTGGAAACACCATATATTTT CASNGDRGSGSGNTIYF TRBV4-2 TRBD1 TRBJ1-3 .
TGTGCCAGTTTCAACCGGGACAGGGGGAGGAACGGGGAGCTGTTTTTT CASFNRDRGRNGELFF TRBV5-6 TRBD1 TRBJ2-2 .
TGCGCCAGCAGCTTTCAAGGTGGGGCAACTAATGAAAAACTGTTTTTT CASSFQGGATNEKLFF TRBV5-1 . TRBJ1-4 .
TGTGCCAGCAGCCGGGTGAACACTGAAGCTTTCTTT CASSRVNTEAFF TRBV7-9 . TRBJ1-1 .
TGTGCCAGCAGCTTACGGGGACAGGGTAGTAAGAATGAGCAGTTCTTC CASSLRGQGSKNEQFF TRBV7-2 TRBD1 TRBJ2-1 .
TGTGCCAGCAGCTTAAGGAGGGGCCAAGAGACCCAGTACTTC CASSLRRGQETQYF TRBV7-9 . TRBJ2-5 .
TGCGCCAGCAGCCAAGAGGTCGCGGTTAACTATGGCTACACCTTC CASSQEVAVNYGYTF TRBV4-1 . TRBJ1-2 .
TGTGCCAGCAGCTTGGGACAGCTAACCGGGGAGCTGTTTTTT CASSLGQLTGELFF TRBV5-8 . TRBJ2-2 .
TGTGCCAGCAGCGCGGACTGGGGCCCGTCCAATGAGCAGTTCTTC CASSADWGPSNEQFF TRBV7-7 . TRBJ2-1 .
TGTGCCTGGAGTAAAGGGACAGGATTTTATCAGCCCCAGCATTTT CAWSKGTGFYQPQHF TRBV30 TRBD1 TRBJ1-5 few
TGTGCCAGCAGTTCTGGTAGCTCCTACGAGCAGTACTTC CASSSGSSYEQYF TRBV28 . TRBJ2-7 .
TGTGCCAGCAGTTTATCGACAGGGGGGCACGAGCAGTACTTC CASSLSTGGHEQYF TRBV27 TRBD1 TRBJ2-7 .
TGTGCCAGCAGTGAAAAGGGGCAGTCGCACTCGGAACTGTTTTTT CASSEKGQSHSELFF TRBV2 . TRBJ1-4 few
TGTGCCAGCAGCTTAGGGCGACTAGCGGGAGCCACCGGGGAGCTGTTTTTT CASSLGRLAGATGELFF TRBV13 TRBD2 TRBJ2-2 .
TGTGCCAGCAGCTTGAGCGCGGACACCGGGGAGCTGTTTTTT CASSLSADTGELFF TRBV11-3 . TRBJ2-2 .
TGTGCCAGCAGCCTAGGACTAGCGGGGGGGCAAGAGACCCAGTACTTC CASSLGLAGGQETQYF TRBV11-3 TRBD2 TRBJ2-5 .
TGTGCCTGGGGGCTCGACTTTAACACAGATACGCAGTATTTT CAWGLDFNTDTQYF TRBV30 . TRBJ2-3 .
TGTGCCAGCAGTCCAAACCTGAGAGGCCGAGGATATGGCTACACCTTC CASSPNLRGRGYGYTF TRBV28 . TRBJ1-2 .